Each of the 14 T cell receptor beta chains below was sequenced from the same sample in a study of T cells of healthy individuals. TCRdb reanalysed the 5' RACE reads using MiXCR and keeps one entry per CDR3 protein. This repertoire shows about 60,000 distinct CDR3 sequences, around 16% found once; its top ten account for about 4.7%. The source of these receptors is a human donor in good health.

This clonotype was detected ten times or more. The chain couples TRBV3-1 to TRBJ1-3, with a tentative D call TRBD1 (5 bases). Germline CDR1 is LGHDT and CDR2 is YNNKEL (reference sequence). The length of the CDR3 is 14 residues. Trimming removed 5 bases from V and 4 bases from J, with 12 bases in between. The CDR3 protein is CASSYQKGGNTIYF. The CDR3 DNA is TGTGCCAGCAGCTATCAAAAGGGGGGAAACACCATATATTTT.

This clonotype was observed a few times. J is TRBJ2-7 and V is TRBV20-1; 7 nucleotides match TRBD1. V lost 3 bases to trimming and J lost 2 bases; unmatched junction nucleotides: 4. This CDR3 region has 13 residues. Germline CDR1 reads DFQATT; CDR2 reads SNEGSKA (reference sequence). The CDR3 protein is CSARGTDPYEQYF. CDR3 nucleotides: TGCAGTGCTAGGGGGACAGACCCCTACGAGCAGTACTTC.

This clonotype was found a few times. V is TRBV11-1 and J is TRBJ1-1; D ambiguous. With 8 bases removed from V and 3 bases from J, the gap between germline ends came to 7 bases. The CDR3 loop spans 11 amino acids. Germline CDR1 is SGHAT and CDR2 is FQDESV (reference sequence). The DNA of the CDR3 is TGTGCCAGCGTTAAGGACACTGAAGCTTTCTTT. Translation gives CASVKDTEAFF.

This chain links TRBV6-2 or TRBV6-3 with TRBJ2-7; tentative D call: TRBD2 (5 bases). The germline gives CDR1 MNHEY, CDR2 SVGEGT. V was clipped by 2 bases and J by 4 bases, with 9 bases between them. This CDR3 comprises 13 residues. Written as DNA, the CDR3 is TGTGCCAGCAGTTACCGGGAAATATACGAGCAGTACTTC. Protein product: CASSYREIYEQYF.

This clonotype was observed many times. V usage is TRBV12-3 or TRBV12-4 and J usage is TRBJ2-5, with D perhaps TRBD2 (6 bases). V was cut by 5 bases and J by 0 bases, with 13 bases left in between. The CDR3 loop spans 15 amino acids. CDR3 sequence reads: CASSPGDGYQETQYF. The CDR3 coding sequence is TGTGCCAGCAGTCCGGGGGACGGCTACCAAGAGACCCAGTACTTC.

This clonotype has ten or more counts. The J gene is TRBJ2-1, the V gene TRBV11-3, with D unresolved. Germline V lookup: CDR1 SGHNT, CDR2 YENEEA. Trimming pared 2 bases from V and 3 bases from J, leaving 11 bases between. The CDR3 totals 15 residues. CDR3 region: CASSLRNSIYNEQFF. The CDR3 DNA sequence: TGTGCCAGCAGCTTACGGAACAGCATCTACAATGAGCAGTTCTTC.

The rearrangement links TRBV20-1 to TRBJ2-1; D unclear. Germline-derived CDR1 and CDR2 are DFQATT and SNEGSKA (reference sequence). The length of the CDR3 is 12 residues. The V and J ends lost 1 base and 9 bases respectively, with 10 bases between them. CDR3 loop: CSARVYGSEQFF. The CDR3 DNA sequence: TGCAGTGCTAGAGTTTACGGGTCTGAGCAGTTCTTC.

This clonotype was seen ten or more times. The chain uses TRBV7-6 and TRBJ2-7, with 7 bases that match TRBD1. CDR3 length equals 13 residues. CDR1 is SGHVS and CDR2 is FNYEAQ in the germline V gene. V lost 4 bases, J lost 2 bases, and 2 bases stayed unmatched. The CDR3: CASSWDRPYEQYF. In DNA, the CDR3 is TGTGCCAGCAGCTGGGACAGACCCTACGAGCAGTACTTC. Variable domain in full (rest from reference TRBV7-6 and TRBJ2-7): GAGVSQSPRYKVTKRGQDVALRCDPISGHVSLYWYRQALGQGPEFLTYFNYEAQQDKSGLPNDRFSAERPEGSISTLTIQRTEQRDSAMYRCASSWDRPYEQYFGPGTRLTVT.

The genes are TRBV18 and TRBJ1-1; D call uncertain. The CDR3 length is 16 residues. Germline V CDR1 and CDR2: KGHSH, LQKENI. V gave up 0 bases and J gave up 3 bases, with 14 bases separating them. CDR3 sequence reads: CASSPPFGDRDTEAFF. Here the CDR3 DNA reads TGTGCCAGCTCACCACCGTTTGGGGATCGGGACACTGAAGCTTTCTTT.

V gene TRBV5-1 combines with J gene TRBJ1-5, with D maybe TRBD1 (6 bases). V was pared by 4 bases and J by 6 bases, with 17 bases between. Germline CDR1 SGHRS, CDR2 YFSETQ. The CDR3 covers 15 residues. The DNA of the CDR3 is TGCGCCAGCAGCCCTGAGACAGGCTTCAGTCAGCCCCAGCATTTT. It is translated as CASSPETGFSQPQHF.

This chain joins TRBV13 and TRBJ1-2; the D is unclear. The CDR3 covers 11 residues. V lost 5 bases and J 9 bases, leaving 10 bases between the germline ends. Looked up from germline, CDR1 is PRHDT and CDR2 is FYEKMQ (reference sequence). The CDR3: CASSAGLSYTF. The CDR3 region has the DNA TGTGCCAGCAGCGCCGGACTGAGCTACACCTTC.

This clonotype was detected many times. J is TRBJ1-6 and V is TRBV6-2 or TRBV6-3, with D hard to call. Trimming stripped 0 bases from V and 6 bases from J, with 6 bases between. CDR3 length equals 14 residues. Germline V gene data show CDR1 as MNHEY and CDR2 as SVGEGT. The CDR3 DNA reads TGTGCCAGCAGTTACTCGGGCGGTAATTCACCCCTCCACTTT. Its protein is CASSYSGGNSPLHF.

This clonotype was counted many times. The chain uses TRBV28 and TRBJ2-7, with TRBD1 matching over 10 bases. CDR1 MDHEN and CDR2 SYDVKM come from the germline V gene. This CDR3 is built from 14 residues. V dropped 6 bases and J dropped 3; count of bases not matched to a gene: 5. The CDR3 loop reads CASSLGQGDYEQYF. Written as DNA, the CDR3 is TGTGCCAGCAGCCTCGGACAGGGGGACTACGAGCAGTACTTC.

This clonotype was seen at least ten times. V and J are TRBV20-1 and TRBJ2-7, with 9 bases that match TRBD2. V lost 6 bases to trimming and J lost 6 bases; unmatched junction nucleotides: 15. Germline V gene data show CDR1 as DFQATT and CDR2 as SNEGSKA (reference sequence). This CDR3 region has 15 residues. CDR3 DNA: TGCAGTGCCGGCACGACTAGCGGCGCTTTTCCCGAGCAGTACTTC. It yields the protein CSAGTTSGAFPEQYF.